This TCR beta chain is from a study of blood T cell repertoires in COVID-19. Study in general: In each case, the material was cDNA or gDNA derived from T cells, B-cell-depleted T cells, or PBMCs.

This clone was counted between two and nine times. As processed by the authors: Estimated nucleated cell counts came from reference gene primer amplification. Data came from immunoSEQ multiplex PCR; TCRdb stores just in-frame clones and leaves some out. V and J calls and clone size are given by that table; D and trimming were obtained from the DNA. This sample has some 140,000 clones, with about four fifths found just once. V lost 3 bases to trimming and J lost 4 bases, with 16 bases between them. Germline V gene data show CDR1 as ENHRY and CDR2 as SYGVKD. The CDR3 has 16 amino acids. What was sequenced was peripheral blood. This receptor was taken from a man of 80 years or more with acute or convalescent COVID-19. The genes are TRBV10-3 and TRBJ1-3, with D perhaps TRBD1 (6 bases). The CDR3, as DNA: TGTGCCATCAGTGAAGCGGACAGCGTTGTGGGAAACACCATATATTTT. Amino acids: CAISEADSVVGNTIYF.